This TCR beta chain stems from a study of T-cell reconstitution after alpha-beta-depleted transplantation in children. This clonotype was picked up many times. TCRbeta library preparation incorporated unique molecular identifiers. TCRdb ran MiXCR on the PCR reads and lists one entry per CDR3 protein. This table holds some 300,000 distinct CDR3 sequences, 10% found once. V lost 6 bases and J 3 bases, leaving 11 bases between the germline ends. Germline values: CDR1 SQVTM, CDR2 ANQGSEA. This CDR3 comprises 13 residues. The rearrangement links TRBV29-1 to TRBJ2-2; possible D gene TRBD2, 6 bases. This receptor was taken from a human donor who donated a stem cell graft to a child with acute lymphoblastic leukemia. The sequences come from PBMCs from the stem cell graft donor, collected from the stem cell graft. CDR3 DNA sequence: TGCAGCGTATTGGGGACTTACACCGGGGAGCTGTTTTTT. Amino acids: CSVLGTYTGELFF.